A selection of T cell receptor beta chains follows, all from one sample in a study of PD-L1 blockade in urothelial cancer. Sequenced by immunoSEQ multiplex PCR; TCRdb stores in-frame clones only, minus some. The profile shows 60,000 to 70,000 clones, approximately 78% of them singletons. The material sequenced was PBMCs, taken around atezolizumab (anti-PD-L1) treatment. All receptors come from a man aged 70-80 years with urothelial cancer. Each CDR3 is given with its conserved first and last residue. D genes are given only for firm matches. Size tells how often a clone was seen (once, few, many) or the class of an expanded clone, and some rows leave it out.

cdr3_aa cdr3_nt j_call clone_size d_call v_call
CASSPTSGRSAYGNEQFF TGTGCCAGCAGCCCAACTAGCGGGAGATCTGCCTACGGCAATGAGCAGTTCTTC TRBJ2-1 - TRBD2 TRBV14
CASSRHRTGGTEAFF TGTGCCAGCAGTAGGCATCGGACAGGGGGAACTGAAGCTTTCTTT TRBJ1-1 few TRBD1 TRBV27
CASSLARSNTGELFF TGTGCCAGCAGCTTAGCTCGCAGTAACACCGGGGAGCTGTTTTTT TRBJ2-2 - - TRBV7-9
CASSYSSPYEQYF TGTGCCAGCAGTTACTCGAGTCCCTACGAGCAGTACTTC TRBJ2-7 - - TRBV6-5
CASSSDPQGGQPQHF TGTGCCAGCAGTTCTGACCCCCAGGGAGGACAGCCCCAGCATTTT TRBJ1-5 - - TRBV5-5
CASTPGTGSNQPQHF TGTGCCAGTACTCCCGGGACAGGAAGCAATCAGCCCCAGCATTTT TRBJ1-5 once TRBD1 TRBV19
CAIGQGTTEAFF TGTGCCATCGGACAGGGTACCACTGAAGCTTTCTTT TRBJ1-1 - TRBD1 TRBV10-3
CASSRAGGGGNEQFF TGTGCTAGCAGCCGAGCGGGAGGGGGGGGGAATGAGCAGTTCTTC TRBJ2-1 - TRBD2 TRBV7-7
CASSLGQGLFF TGTGCCAGCAGCCTCGGACAGGGACTCTTCTTT TRBJ1-1 - TRBD1 TRBV6-5
CASSLTSGTYNEQFF TGTGCCAGCAGCTTAACCAGCGGGACCTACAATGAGCAGTTCTTC TRBJ2-1 - TRBD2 TRBV11-2
CASSSRDSPRGTEAFF TGCGCCAGCAGCTCCCGGGACTCCCCCCGGGGCACTGAAGCTTTCTTT TRBJ1-1 once - TRBV5-1
CAWSWEGGYTF TGTGCCTGGAGTTGGGAGGGAGGCTACACCTTC TRBJ1-2 - - TRBV30
CASKTSGGFYGYTF TGTGCCAGCAAGACATCAGGGGGCTTCTATGGCTACACCTTC TRBJ1-2 - TRBD1 TRBV28
CATQVAESSYEQYF TGTGCCACCCAGGTGGCCGAAAGCTCCTACGAGCAGTACTTC TRBJ2-7 many - TRBV7-8
CASSPGPGDGAQYF TGTGCCAGCAGTCCAGGACCAGGGGACGGGGCGCAGTATTTT TRBJ2-3 - - TRBV6-1
CASTRNREREAFF TGTGCCAGTACCCGAAACCGGGAGAGAGAAGCTTTCTTT TRBJ1-1 - - TRBV19
CATDSGNQPQHF TGTGCCACGGACAGCGGTAATCAGCCCCAGCATTTT TRBJ1-5 - - TRBV10-3
CASSPGTSGRETQYF TGTGCCAGCAGTCCCGGGACTAGCGGAAGAGAGACCCAGTACTTC TRBJ2-5 - TRBD2 TRBV6-5
CASRGQTNEKLFF TGTGCCAGCAGGGGGCAGACGAACGAAAAACTGTTTTTT TRBJ1-4 - - TRBV28
CASSLSPTGAMNTEAFF TGTGCCAGCAGCTTATCACCCACAGGGGCAATGAACACTGAAGCTTTCTTT TRBJ1-1 - TRBD1 TRBV7-4
CASSSLRGGNTEAFF TGTGCCAGCAGCTCCCTCCGGGGTGGGAACACTGAAGCTTTCTTT TRBJ1-1 - - TRBV7-8
CASSLGQYNEQFF TGTGCCAGCAGCTTAGGACAGTACAATGAGCAGTTCTTC TRBJ2-1 - - TRBV7-3
CASSQEMTVRGELFF TGCGCCAGCAGCCAAGAAATGACAGTCAGAGGGGAGCTGTTTTTT TRBJ2-2 - - TRBV4-1
CASSYSKGTGGQPQHF TGTGCCAGCAGTTACTCAAAAGGAACCGGCGGGCAGCCCCAGCATTTT TRBJ1-5 - - TRBV6-6
CASSLGTRVDRDTQYF TGCGCCAGCAGCTTGGGGACTAGGGTCGACAGAGATACGCAGTATTTT TRBJ2-3 - TRBD2 TRBV5-1
CASSPEGAGGGNDEQFF TGTGCCAGCTCACCAGAGGGGGCGGGAGGTGGAAACGATGAGCAGTTCTTC TRBJ2-1 once - TRBV18
CASSLAGPDEQYF TGTGCCAGCAGTTTGGCAGGGCCCGACGAGCAGTACTTC TRBJ2-7 few - TRBV27
CASSPPSHTDTQYF TGTGCCAGCTCACCACCGAGTCACACAGATACGCAGTATTTT TRBJ2-3 - - TRBV18
CASSLVRDTGELFF TGTGCCAGCAGCTTGGTACGGGACACCGGGGAGCTGTTTTTT TRBJ2-2 - - TRBV11-3
CASSLEDLINNEQFF TGCGCCAGCAGCTTGGAGGACTTAATCAACAATGAGCAGTTCTTC TRBJ2-1 - - TRBV5-1
CASSVLTGQGYEQYF TGTGCCAGCAGCGTTTTGACGGGACAAGGCTACGAGCAGTACTTC TRBJ2-7 - - TRBV2
CASSEAGAGVYEQYF TGTGCCAGCAGTGAAGCAGGAGCGGGAGTATACGAGCAGTACTTC TRBJ2-7 - TRBD2 TRBV6-1
CASSAGQGLGNEQFF TGTGCCAGCAGCGCTGGACAGGGGTTGGGCAATGAGCAGTTCTTC TRBJ2-1 - TRBD1 TRBV9
CASSSGQMDSYNEQFF TGTGCCAGCAGCTCGGGACAGATGGACTCCTACAATGAGCAGTTCTTC TRBJ2-1 few TRBD1 TRBV11-2
CASSPREDRRETQYF TGTGCCAGCAGTCCTCGGGAGGACCGGCGGGAGACCCAGTACTTC TRBJ2-5 - TRBD2 TRBV6-6
CASSALADNEQFF TGTGCCAGCAGTGCGTTAGCGGACAATGAGCAGTTCTTC TRBJ2-1 - - TRBV6-1
CASSTGGLYGYTF TGTGCCAGTTCTACAGGGGGGCTCTATGGCTACACCTTC TRBJ1-2 few TRBD1 TRBV19
CASSHSGDQETQYF TGCGCCAGCAGCCACTCAGGGGACCAAGAGACCCAGTACTTC TRBJ2-5 - - TRBV4-1
CASSSNRENEQFF TGTGCCAGCAGCTCGAACAGGGAGAATGAGCAGTTCTTC TRBJ2-1 - - TRBV7-2
CASSSHLNNEQFF TGTGCCAGCAGTTCCCACCTAAACAATGAGCAGTTCTTC TRBJ2-1 - - TRBV6-5